This T cell receptor beta chain was recorded in a study of preoperative IRX-2 immunotherapy in early breast cancer. This table comes from immunoSEQ multiplex PCR, and its TCRdb copy is limited to in-frame clones, with some not included. The table has 40,000 to 50,000 clones, 60% to 80% seen once. V trimming: 5 bases; J trimming: 6 bases; junction bases outside the gene matches: 9. There are 15 residues in the CDR3. The treatment denotes: preoperative locoregional IRX-2 cytokine immunotherapy. Patients received preoperative, locoregional IRX-2 cytokine immunotherapy in a phase Ib study. The chain links TRBV7-1 to TRBJ2-7, with 11 bases identical to TRBD2. TRBV7-1 is noted as an ORF with a role that remains uncertain. The sequencing here drew on tumor tissue, taken after IRX-2 immunotherapy. The sequence derives from a human donor with breast cancer. CDR3 amino acids: CASSRALAGGVEQYF. CDR3 bases: TGTGCCAGCAGCAGAGCTCTAGCGGGAGGCGTCGAGCAGTACTTC.